The sequence of this TCR beta chain was determined in a study of beta chain features in type 1 diabetes. On the study more broadly: Age and gender were similar between patients and healthy donors, as were cell yields. Study-level findings and limits: Among type 1 diabetes patients, VDJ junctions had fewer insertions and more deletions. Amplification by PCR could prefer shorter templates, with the same effect in patients and controls. Shortening that was moderate but significant affected the TCRB CDR3s of Type 1 diabetes patients in all four CD4+ subsets.

About this clone itself: Its antigen remains unidentified.

The CDR3 contains 13 residues. Germline V gene data show CDR1 as MNHEY and CDR2 as SVGAGI. Between the trimmed V and J ends, which lost 5 bases and 8 bases, there was a span of 13 bases. Each of the CD4+ naive, central memory, regulatory and stem cell-like memory populations was sorted via CD45RO/CCR7/CD25/CD127/CD95/CD27. Of the isolated RNA, all was reverse transcribed, and so the sequenced material was expressed TCRB transcripts. Here immunoSEQ multiplex PCR was the method, and the copy in TCRdb shows in-frame clones only, minus some. The sample gives roughly 150,000 clones, under 13% of which show up once; under 0.55% is in the top ten.

The sample was central memory CD4+ T cells from blood. V and J are TRBV6-5 and TRBJ2-4, with D maybe TRBD1 (6 bases). The source of this sequence is a young man with type 1 diabetes. The CDR3 DNA follows: TGTGCCAGCAGTCTACAGGGAGCCCACATTCAGTACTTC. This codes for CASSLQGAHIQYF.